These 27 T cell receptor beta chains originate from one sample sequenced in a study of shared clonotypes between healthy human individuals (dated by TCRdb to the early 2020s). Library preparation was by the immunoSEQ multiplex PCR assay. In its TCRdb copy, this immuneACCESS table keeps in-frame sequences only and misses some clones. Where compared with another copy, unresolved V genes explain less than half of these, and the others have no known cause. The sample table lists around 200,000 clones, 60% to 75% of them with a count of one. Around 9.3% of the sample is held by the ten biggest clonotypes. Material: memory CD4+ T cells sorted from blood. According to the study, the label for this sample's cell subset or site signals: CD45RA-negative fraction. These receptors originate from a man aged 25-45 years in good health.

The rearrangement joins TRBV10-2 to TRBJ1-3, with D maybe TRBD1 (5 bases). The V end lost 4 bases, the J end lost 0 bases, and 25 bases lay between the germline ends. Looked up from germline, CDR1 is WSHSY and CDR2 is SAAADI. This CDR3 comprises 20 residues. This chain's CDR3 is CASSVKGLGVGRFSGNTIYF. CDR3 coding DNA: TGCGCCAGCAGTGTTAAGGGGTTGGGAGTCGGGCGGTTCTCTGGAAACACCATATATTTT.

This clone was observed a handful of times. This rearrangement joins TRBV7-6 to TRBJ1-1; tentative D call: TRBD1 (5 bases). CDR3 length equals 13 residues. From germline, CDR1 is SGHVS and CDR2 FNYEAQ. V was shortened by 0 bases and J by 3 bases, with 5 bases between the two germline ends. The CDR3 loop is CASSLAGDTEAFF. The DNA for the CDR3 is TGTGCCAGCAGCTTAGCAGGGGACACTGAAGCTTTCTTT.

The chain recombines TRBV4-1 with TRBJ1-2, with D possibly matching TRBD1 (5 bases). Germline V gene lookup returns CDR1 MGHRA and CDR2 YSYEKL. The CDR3 covers 15 residues. V was cut by 4 bases and J by 8 bases, with 20 bases left in between. In DNA, the CDR3 is TGCGCCAGCAGCCCCTTTCCCCGGACTGGGGGAGGCTACACCTTC. Translation gives CASSPFPRTGGGYTF.

This chain joins TRBV5-1 and TRBJ2-3; 7 bases align to TRBD1. V shed 7 bases and J 0 bases; nucleotides not matched to a gene: 8. Germline-derived CDR1 and CDR2 are SGHRS and YFSETQ. This CDR3 spans 15 amino acids. CDR3: CASREGTVSTDTQYF. The CDR3 region has the DNA TGCGCCAGCCGCGAAGGGACAGTTAGCACAGATACGCAGTATTTT.

This chain connects TRBV7-8 to TRBJ2-1; D might be TRBD1 (5 bases). The CDR3 totals 15 residues. Germline V gene lookup returns CDR1 SGHVS and CDR2 FQNEAQ. V shed 5 bases and J shed 8 bases, with 19 bases lying between them. This chain's CDR3 is CASSPTAGSAYEQFF. The CDR3 DNA sequence: TGTGCCAGCAGCCCGACAGCAGGGTCGGCATATGAGCAGTTCTTC. The entire variable domain, with the rest obtained from reference TRBV7-8 and TRBJ2-1, is as follows: GAGVSQSPRYKVAKRGQDVALRCDPISGHVSLFWYQQALGQGPEFLTYFQNEAQLDKSGLPSDRFFAERPEGSVSTLKIQRTQQEDSAVYLCASSPTAGSAYEQFFGPGTRLTVL.

The chain has TRBV6-1 and TRBJ1-1, with a weak D call TRBD1 (5 bases). Germline assignment: CDR1 MNHNS and CDR2 SASEGT. CDR3 length equals 12 residues. Trimming took 7 bases from V and 5 from J, leaving 11 bases between them. CDR3: CASTSGGTEAFF. DNA for the CDR3: TGTGCCAGCACTTCCGGGGGTACTGAAGCTTTCTTT.

This clone has ten or more counts. This chain links TRBV7-2 with TRBJ1-5; no firm D call. Trimming removed 8 bases from V and 4 bases from J, with 12 bases in between. This CDR3 has 13 amino acids. Looked up from germline, CDR1 is SGHTA and CDR2 is FQGNSA. CDR3 sequence (DNA): TGTGCCAGCGGGCCCCGGGGAAATCAGCCCCAGCATTTT. This translates into CASGPRGNQPQHF.

V is TRBV7-9 and J is TRBJ1-2; D might be TRBD1 (5 bases). Looked up from germline, CDR1 is SEHNR and CDR2 is FQNEAQ (reference sequence). This CDR3 comprises 13 residues. Trimming cost V 0 bases and J 6 bases, with 8 bases left between them. CDR3 sequence (DNA): TGTGCCAGCAGCTTAGCGACAGAGAATGGCTACACCTTC. Amino acid sequence: CASSLATENGYTF.

This clone was counted at least ten times. The rearrangement uses TRBV15 and TRBJ2-7; D is unresolved. Trimming left V 3 bases short and J 3 bases short, with 21 bases between. This CDR3 contains 17 residues. Germline V gene data show CDR1 as LNHNV and CDR2 as YYDKDF (reference sequence). CDR3 sequence reads: CATSSPLRASKDYEQYF. CDR3 nucleotide sequence: TGTGCCACCAGCAGTCCACTCCGGGCCTCTAAGGACTACGAGCAGTACTTC.

This clone was observed a handful of times. This chain joins TRBV5-5 and TRBJ1-1; weak D call: TRBD1 (5 bases). V lost 2 bases to trimming and J lost 4 bases, with 9 bases between them. The CDR3 has 13 residues. Germline assignment: CDR1 SGHKS and CDR2 YYEKEE (reference sequence). CDR3 protein: CASSLGDFTEAFF. The CDR3 bases are TGTGCCAGCAGCTTAGGGGATTTCACTGAAGCTTTCTTT. The whole variable domain, remainder taken from reference TRBV5-5 and TRBJ1-1, is DAGVTQSPTHLIKTRGQQVTLRCSPISGHKSVSWYQQVLGQGPQFIFQYYEKEERGRGNFPDRFSARQFPNYSSELNVNALLLGDSALYLCASSLGDFTEAFFGQGTRLTVV.

Comments on this clone: At the DNA level, this CDR3 is encoded by other sequences in the same sample as well. V and J are TRBV7-6 and TRBJ2-3; D is perhaps TRBD1 (5 bases). With 5 bases removed from V and 6 bases from J, the gap between germline ends came to 12 bases. This CDR3 has 13 amino acids. The germline gives CDR1 SGHVS, CDR2 FNYEAQ. CDR3 DNA sequence: TGTGCCAGCAGCCTAGGGGCCGCCGATACGCAGTATTTT. This translates into CASSLGAADTQYF.

The chain combines TRBV28 with TRBJ1-5; 8 bases align to TRBD1. CDR1 is MDHEN and CDR2 is SYDVKM in the germline V gene. CDR3 length: 14 amino acids. V trimming: 5 bases; J trimming: 6 bases; junction bases outside the gene matches: 6. The CDR3 DNA sequence: TGTGCCAGCAGTCAAACAGGGGGAGGTCAGCCCCAGCATTTT. It codes for CASSQTGGGQPQHF.

This chain connects TRBV5-5 to TRBJ1-5; D is ambiguous. The V end was cut by 4 bases, the J end by 6 bases, with 17 bases between. CDR1 is SGHKS and CDR2 is YYEKEE in the germline V gene (reference sequence). This CDR3 spans 15 amino acids. The CDR3 nucleotides are TGTGCCAGCAGCCCTCAACCGCTGGCGGGTCAGCCCCAGCATTTT. It codes for CASSPQPLAGQPQHF.

The chain couples TRBV6-5 to TRBJ2-3; no clear D. This CDR3 region has 14 residues. Trimming shortened V by 0 bases and J by 0 bases, and 4 bases separated the two germline ends. Germline-derived CDR1 and CDR2 are MNHEY and SVGAGI. CDR3: CASSYSTSTDTQYF. CDR3 in DNA: TGTGCCAGCAGTTACTCTACTAGCACAGATACGCAGTATTTT.

This clone appeared a few times. The chain employs TRBV9 and TRBJ2-5, with D hard to call. V shed 4 bases and J shed 5 bases, with 18 bases lying between them. CDR1 is SGDLS and CDR2 is YYNGEE in the germline V gene. CDR3 length: 15 residues. The DNA for the CDR3 is TGTGCCAGCAGCACCCGGACGTCGGTTGAGGAGACCCAGTACTTC. Translated: CASSTRTSVEETQYF.

This clone was found a few times. Distinct nucleotide sequences in the sample also encode this CDR3. The chain uses TRBV7-2 and TRBJ1-2, with 11 nucleotides matching TRBD1. In germline, CDR1 is SGHTA, CDR2 FQGNSA. The CDR3 is 15 residues long. Unmatched junction bases numbered 3, after V lost 2 bases and J lost 4 bases. The CDR3 is CASSLTGQGGYGYTF. For the CDR3, the DNA is TGTGCCAGCAGCTTAACGGGACAGGGGGGCTATGGCTACACCTTC.

The rearrangement joins TRBV5-1 to TRBJ2-5; D gene unclear. Looked up from germline, CDR1 is SGHRS and CDR2 is YFSETQ. The germline V and J ends were trimmed by 0 bases and 8 bases, with 8 bases remaining between them. CDR3 length: 12 amino acids. DNA of the CDR3: TGCGCCAGCAGCTTGGATCTTGGCACCCAGTACTTC. Amino acid sequence: CASSLDLGTQYF.

This clone was observed many times. This sample also contains other DNA sequences that code for the same CDR3. The chain has TRBV27 and TRBJ1-2; D unclear. V lost 6 bases and J 4 bases, leaving 12 bases between the germline ends. The germline gives CDR1 MNHEY, CDR2 SMNVEV (reference sequence). The CDR3 is made up of 13 amino acids. The CDR3 is CASSLRATYGYTF. The CDR3 bases are TGTGCCAGCAGCCTTCGGGCCACCTATGGCTACACCTTC.

J is TRBJ2-5 and V is TRBV7-9, with D unclear. The V end lost 3 bases, the J end lost 4 bases, and 21 bases lay between the germline ends. The CDR3 has 17 amino acids. CDR1 and CDR2 from the germline V gene are SEHNR and FQNEAQ (reference sequence). As DNA, the CDR3 is TGTGCCAGCAGCTTTAGTTCCCAAATCCCCATCGGAGAGACCCAGTACTTC. Its translation is CASSFSSQIPIGETQYF.

The chain has TRBV6-5 and TRBJ2-3; D gene unclear. V lost 5 bases and J lost 4, with 10 bases in between. Germline V gene lookup returns CDR1 MNHEY and CDR2 SVGAGI. The CDR3 is made up of 13 amino acids. CDR3: CASSPHRADTQYF. The CDR3, as DNA: TGTGCCAGCAGTCCCCATCGGGCAGATACGCAGTATTTT.

A note on this clone: One end of the junction fails to match germline, which may point to a read error. This chain joins TRBV5-8 and TRBJ2-7, with 9 nucleotides matching TRBD1. The CDR3 length is 15 residues. Germline assignment: CDR1 SGHTS and CDR2 YDEGEE. The CDR3 nucleotides read TGTGCCAGCAGCTTGGCTCGCCGGGACAGGGATTTACCCGACTTC. Protein: CASSLARRDRDLPDF.

This clone was picked up many times. The chain couples TRBV10-1 to TRBJ2-3; D remains ambiguous. The V gene lost 6 bases and the J gene lost 3 bases, with 7 bases spanning the gap. This CDR3 has 12 amino acids. CDR1 is WNHNN and CDR2 is SYGVQD in the germline V gene (reference sequence). In DNA, the CDR3 is TGCGCCAGCAGCCCGACGACAGATACGCAGTATTTT. It yields the protein CASSPTTDTQYF.

The V call is TRBV6-4, the J call TRBJ2-7; 7 nucleotides line up with TRBD1. Unmatched junction bases numbered 23, after V lost 6 bases and J lost 3 bases. This CDR3 has 19 amino acids. Germline V lookup: CDR1 MRHNA, CDR2 SNTAGT. This CDR3 is CASRPGQTFQKPSHYEQYF. The DNA of the CDR3 is TGTGCCAGCAGGCCGGGACAGACATTTCAAAAACCGTCTCACTACGAGCAGTACTTC.

The chain joins TRBV19 to TRBJ2-1; 8 positions agree with TRBD2. The CDR3 is 15 residues long. V dropped 8 bases and J dropped 4; count of bases not matched to a gene: 10. CDR1 is LNHDA and CDR2 is SQIVND in the germline V gene (reference sequence). In DNA form, the CDR3 reads TGTGCCAGTCGACTCATAGCGGGACGGTACAATGAGCAGTTCTTC. Translating gives CASRLIAGRYNEQFF.

The rearrangement uses TRBV6-1 and TRBJ2-7; perhaps D is TRBD1 or TRBD2 (6 bases each). Germline loops: CDR1 MNHNS, CDR2 SASEGT. The CDR3 length is 14 residues. Trimming shortened V by 2 bases and J by 6 bases, and 14 bases separated the two germline ends. This chain's CDR3 is CASSEISGAGEQYF. CDR3 coding DNA: TGTGCCAGCAGTGAAATATCGGGGGCTGGCGAGCAGTACTTC.

As for this clone: The sample holds other DNA sequences that translate to the same CDR3. The rearrangement uses TRBV7-2 and TRBJ2-5; D ambiguous. Germline V gene lookup returns CDR1 SGHTA and CDR2 FQGNSA. The V end lost 0 bases, the J end lost 5 bases, and 4 bases lay between the germline ends. CDR3 length equals 12 residues. Here the CDR3 reads CASSLARETQYF. In DNA form, the CDR3 reads TGTGCCAGCAGCTTAGCGCGGGAGACCCAGTACTTC.

The chain links TRBV27 to TRBJ1-1; the D gene is possibly TRBD1 (6 bases). The germline gives CDR1 MNHEY, CDR2 SMNVEV (reference sequence). The CDR3 is made up of 14 amino acids. V was cut by 5 bases and J by 6 bases, with 16 bases left in between. The DNA of the CDR3 is TGTGCCAGCAGTATATACAGGGATATCTCTGAAGCTTTCTTT. The encoded protein is CASSIYRDISEAFF.